The text below deals with one T cell receptor (beta chain). Its antigen is unknown. The data were produced by immunoSEQ multiplex PCR, yet TCRdb's version contains in-frame clones alone and is incomplete. Among 75,000 to 90,000 clones, just over 90% were seen once, and the ten largest hold 1.3% to 1.5%. Germline V gene sequence: CDR1 MNHEY, CDR2 SVGAGI. The V and J ends lost 6 bases and 1 base respectively, with 12 bases between them. The CDR3 is made up of 15 amino acids. The sample is drawn from a study of human versus mouse CDR3 diversity and MHC coevolution. Findings and limits, study-wide: By iCHAO1, human TCR beta clonotypes numbered about 1.5 million, the most.

The clonotype was recovered from a person aged 30 to 70 in good health. Sequences were obtained from naive CD4+ T cells from blood. Specified subset: CD45RO-negative CD62L-positive naive CD4 T cells. The chain is built from TRBV6-5 and TRBJ2-2, with a tentative D call TRBD1 (5 bases). The CDR3: CASSQGPENTGELFF. DNA of the CDR3: TGTGCCAGCAGCCAGGGCCCTGAGAACACCGGGGAGCTGTTTTTT.